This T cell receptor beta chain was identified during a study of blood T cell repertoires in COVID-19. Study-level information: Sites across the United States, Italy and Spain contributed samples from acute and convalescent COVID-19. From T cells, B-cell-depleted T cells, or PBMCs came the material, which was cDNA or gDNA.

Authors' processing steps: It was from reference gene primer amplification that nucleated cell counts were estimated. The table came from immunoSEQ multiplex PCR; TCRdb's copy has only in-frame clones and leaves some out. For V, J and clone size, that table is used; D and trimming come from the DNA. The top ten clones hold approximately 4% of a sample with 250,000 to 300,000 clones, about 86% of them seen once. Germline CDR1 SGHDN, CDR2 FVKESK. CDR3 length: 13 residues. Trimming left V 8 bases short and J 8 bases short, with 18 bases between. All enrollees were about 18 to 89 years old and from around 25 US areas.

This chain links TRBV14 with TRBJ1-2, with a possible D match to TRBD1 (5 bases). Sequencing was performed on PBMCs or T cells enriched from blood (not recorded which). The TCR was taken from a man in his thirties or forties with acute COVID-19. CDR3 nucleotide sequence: TGTGCCAGCCGGAGGGACCAACAGGACGGCTACACCTTC. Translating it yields CASRRDQQDGYTF.